Described below is a single T cell receptor (beta chain) sequence and its context. The data derive from a study of regulatory T cells in long-lasting Graves disease. Construction of the TCR beta libraries employed iRepertoire HTBI primers in conjunction with Arm-PCR of CDR3 regions. TCRdb itself ran the multiplex PCR reads through MiXCR, one entry per CDR3 protein. This sample has roughly 320,000 distinct CDR3 sequences, with approximately 15% found just once. Time point indicated: newly diagnosed GD, antithyroid drugs for less than 3 months. PBMC RNA served as the TCR library source. American Thyroid Association guidelines defined Graves' disease diagnosis. The CDR3 sequence is 15 residues long. Germline CDR1 SGHTA, CDR2 FQGNSA. V shed 1 base and J shed 5 bases, with 11 bases lying between them. These data were also reused for a study on T cells in Graves' hyperthyroidism and ophthalmopathy.

This chain uses TRBV7-2 with TRBJ2-2; no clear D gene. This sample comprised peripheral blood mononuclear cells (PBMCs), obtained at new diagnosis, from a patient treated with antithyroid drugs. The sequence derives from a man aged 35 to 55 with Graves disease. CDR3 DNA: TGTGCCAGCAGCTTAGGCGTTATGGATACCGGGGAGCTGTTTTTT. Its translation is CASSLGVMDTGELFF.